This passage covers 29 T cell receptor beta chains from one sample sequenced in a study of blood T cell repertoires in COVID-19. Some clones are missing from TCRdb's copy, which holds only in-frame ones; the method was immunoSEQ multiplex PCR. The sample lists 120,000 to 150,000 clones; roughly 90% were seen once. The sample comprised PBMCs or T cells enriched from blood (not recorded which). The source of these receptors is a woman aged 25 to 39 with acute COVID-19.

The genes are TRBV4-2 and TRBJ2-1, with 14 bases that match TRBD2. Germline lookup yields CDR1 LGHNA and CDR2 YNFKEQ. J gave up 7 bases and V 2 bases, and 10 bases lay outside the gene matches. The CDR3 loop spans 18 amino acids. The CDR3 DNA is TGTGCCAGCAGCCAACGTCCGGGACTAGCGGGAGACGGGAATGAGCAGTTCTTC. Translation gives CASSQRPGLAGDGNEQFF.

The chain has TRBV7-2 and TRBJ2-3; TRBD1 is a possible D gene (5 bases). The CDR3 runs to 15 residues. Trimming pared 9 bases from V and 2 bases from J, leaving 18 bases between. CDR1 is SGHTA and CDR2 is FQGNSA in the germline V gene. The CDR3, as DNA: TGTGCCAGATCGGGTGGGGCAAGTCACACAGATACGCAGTATTTT. This codes for CARSGGASHTDTQYF.

The rearrangement links TRBV7-9 to TRBJ1-2; D call uncertain. This CDR3 region has 13 residues. The germline CDR1 and CDR2 sequences are SEHNR and FQNEAQ (reference sequence). Trimming left V 2 bases short and J 8 bases short, with 12 bases between. DNA for the CDR3: TGTGCCAGCAGCTTACTCCCCCCGAGGGGCTACACCTTC. As protein: CASSLLPPRGYTF.

The chain recombines TRBV5-4 with TRBJ2-1, with TRBD2 as a possible D gene (5 bases). CDR1 and CDR2 from the germline V gene are SGHNT and YYREEE (reference sequence). Trimming pared 4 bases from V and 3 bases from J, leaving 11 bases between. This CDR3 contains 14 residues. In nucleotides, the CDR3 is TGTGCCAGCAGCAGTGGCGGGTACTACAATGAGCAGTTCTTC. Translated, it gives CASSSGGYYNEQFF.

The V call is TRBV13, the J call TRBJ1-5, with D tentatively TRBD1 (6 bases). This CDR3 is 14 amino acids long. V lost 3 bases and J lost 7, with 13 bases in between. Per the germline V gene, CDR1 is PRHDT and CDR2 is FYEKMQ (reference sequence). CDR3 nucleotides: TGTGCCAGCAGCTTCAGCAGGGGCGCCCAGCCCCAGCATTTT. It specifies CASSFSRGAQPQHF. The complete variable domain, with remaining parts taken from reference TRBV13 and TRBJ1-5, reads AAGVIQSPRHLIKEKRETATLKCYPIPRHDTVYWYQQGPGQDPQFLISFYEKMQSDKGSIPDRFSAQQFSDYHSELNMSSLELGDSALYFCASSFSRGAQPQHFGDGTRLSIL.

The V and J genes are TRBV19 and TRBJ2-7; 11 bases line up with TRBD2. V shed 9 bases, J shed 6 bases, and the junction held 10 bases outside the gene matches. CDR3 length: 14 residues. The germline V gene has CDR1 LNHDA and CDR2 SQIVND (reference sequence). The CDR3 here is CASRLAGYLGEQYF. CDR3 coding DNA: TGTGCCAGCAGACTAGCGGGATATCTAGGCGAGCAGTACTTC.

This chain links TRBV19 with TRBJ1-5; D unresolved. Germline V CDR1 and CDR2: LNHDA, SQIVND (reference sequence). The V end lost 7 bases, the J end lost 4 bases, and 8 bases lay between the germline ends. The length of the CDR3 is 12 residues. The CDR3 reads CASTAGNQPQHF. DNA for the CDR3: TGTGCCAGTACTGCAGGAAATCAGCCCCAGCATTTT.

CDR3 sequence reads: CASRVKTLQGAGNSPLHF. CDR3 nucleotide sequence: TGTGCCAGCAGGGTTAAGACACTACAGGGGGCAGGTAATTCACCCCTCCACTTT. This chain connects TRBV28 to TRBJ1-6, with 9 nucleotides matching TRBD1. V shed 6 bases and J 6 bases; nucleotides not matched to a gene: 15. This CDR3 has 18 amino acids. The V gene's germline CDR1 is MDHEN and CDR2 SYDVKM.

This chain uses TRBV28 with TRBJ2-2; D may be TRBD2 (5 bases). The CDR3 is 20 residues long. The germline CDR1 and CDR2 sequences are MDHEN and SYDVKM. V lost 7 bases, J lost 6 bases, and 33 bases lay in between. This CDR3 is CASIDGPDEGRPRPAGELFF. The CDR3, as DNA: TGTGCCAGCATCGACGGGCCCGACGAGGGTCGACCCCGGCCGGCCGGGGAGCTGTTTTTT.

The rearrangement joins TRBV7-2 to TRBJ1-5; D may be TRBD1 (6 bases). Trimming took off 4 bases at V and 0 bases at J, with 10 bases between the two ends. Germline CDR1 and CDR2: SGHTA and FQGNSA. This CDR3 comprises 15 residues. CDR3 in amino acids: CASSSRGGSNQPQHF. The DNA of the CDR3 is TGTGCCAGCAGCTCAAGGGGGGGTAGCAATCAGCCCCAGCATTTT.

This chain uses TRBV13 with TRBJ2-1; possibly TRBD2 for D (7 bases). The CDR3 extends over 20 amino acids. V was trimmed by 4 bases and J by 7 bases, leaving 32 bases between them. Germline assignment: CDR1 PRHDT and CDR2 FYEKMQ (reference sequence). CDR3 sequence: CASSSLIRGAGAGGINEQFF. The CDR3 DNA reads TGTGCCAGCAGCTCCCTCATTCGGGGGGCTGGAGCGGGCGGGATAAATGAGCAGTTCTTC. Variable domain in full (rest from reference TRBV13 and TRBJ2-1): AAGVIQSPRHLIKEKRETATLKCYPIPRHDTVYWYQQGPGQDPQFLISFYEKMQSDKGSIPDRFSAQQFSDYHSELNMSSLELGDSALYFCASSSLIRGAGAGGINEQFFGPGTRLTVL.

The V and J genes are TRBV27 and TRBJ2-5; a weak D match, TRBD1 (6 bases). The germline V gene has CDR1 MNHEY and CDR2 SMNVEV (reference sequence). The CDR3 contains 14 residues. Trimming took off 6 bases at V and 1 base at J, with 12 bases between the two ends. The CDR3 loop reads CASRITGSQETQYF. As DNA, the CDR3 is TGTGCCAGCAGGATCACAGGGTCCCAAGAGACCCAGTACTTC.

The chain joins TRBV3-1 (or the pseudogene TRBV3-2) to TRBJ1-1, with D unresolved. This CDR3 contains 16 residues. Germline CDR1 is LGHDT and CDR2 is YNNKEL (reference sequence). V was pared by 0 bases and J by 0 bases, with 11 bases between. CDR3 sequence: CASSQDVALMNTEAFF. CDR3 sequence (DNA): TGTGCCAGCAGCCAAGATGTGGCCCTTATGAACACTGAAGCTTTCTTT.

The chain joins TRBV11-3 to TRBJ2-7, with D possibly being TRBD2 (5 bases). The CDR3 covers 16 residues. V was trimmed by 4 bases and J by 6 bases, leaving 22 bases between them. Per germline, CDR1 SGHNT and CDR2 YENEEA. DNA of the CDR3: TGTGCCAGCAGCTCCTCTTTAGGGAACGAGCGGTGCGAGCAGTACTTC. Translation: CASSSSLGNERCEQYF. The whole variable domain, filled in from reference TRBV11-3 and TRBJ2-7, reads EAGVVQSPRYKIIEKKQPVAFWCNPISGHNTLYWYLQNLGQGPELLIRYENEEAVDDSQLPKDRFSAERLKGVDSTLKIQPAELGDSAVYLCASSSSLGNERCEQYFGPGTRLTVT.

This clone came up a few times. V gene TRBV19 combines with J gene TRBJ1-5; 8 positions match TRBD1. The CDR3 runs to 14 residues. V lost 6 bases and J lost 5; bases outside the gene matches: 6. Germline CDR1 and CDR2: LNHDA and SQIVND (reference sequence). The CDR3 nucleotides read TGTGCCAGTAGCAAGACAGGGGATCATCAGCCCCAGCATTTT. Translated: CASSKTGDHQPQHF.

CDR3 DNA sequence: TGTGCCAGCAGCGGACAGGGTTACAATGAGCAGTTCTTC. This translates into CASSGQGYNEQFF. This chain links TRBV13 with TRBJ2-1, with 8 bases that match TRBD1. Unmatched junction bases numbered 1, after V lost 5 bases and J lost 4 bases. From germline, CDR1 is PRHDT and CDR2 FYEKMQ (reference sequence). The CDR3 consists of 13 residues.

The gene calls are TRBV5-1 and TRBJ2-1; unclear D gene. V was pared by 3 bases and J by 0 bases, with 10 bases between. The CDR3 contains 15 residues. Germline-derived CDR1 and CDR2 are SGHRS and YFSETQ. As DNA, the CDR3 is TGCGCCAGCAGCTCCGGGTTGGGCTCCTACAATGAGCAGTTCTTC. It encodes CASSSGLGSYNEQFF. Filled out from reference TRBV5-1 and TRBJ2-1, the complete variable domain reads KAGVTQTPRYLIKTRGQQVTLSCSPISGHRSVSWYQQTPGQGLQFLFEYFSETQRNKGNFPGRFSGRQFSNSRSEMNVSTLELGDSALYLCASSSGLGSYNEQFFGPGTRLTVL.

The chain joins TRBV7-8 to TRBJ2-3; 8 positions agree with TRBD1. Germline lookup yields CDR1 SGHVS and CDR2 FQNEAQ. This CDR3 spans 17 amino acids. The V and J ends lost 5 bases and 1 base, in that order; junction bases with no gene match: 11. CDR3 sequence (DNA): TGTGCCAGCAGCAACGCATGGACAGGGACCGGCACAGATACGCAGTATTTT. Encoded protein: CASSNAWTGTGTDTQYF.

This clone was recorded a few times. The V and J genes are TRBV10-3 and TRBJ2-7, with 7 bases that match TRBD1. The length of the CDR3 is 14 residues. V gave up 8 bases and J gave up 1 base; unmatched junction bases: 8. CDR1 ENHRY and CDR2 SYGVKD come from the germline V gene. This CDR3 is CAISDRASSYEQYF. The CDR3 DNA reads as TGTGCCATCTCAGACAGGGCCTCATCCTACGAGCAGTACTTC.

The chain carries TRBV9 and TRBJ1-1; D remains unclear. Germline V CDR1 and CDR2: SGDLS, YYNGEE. The V and J ends lost 4 bases and 5 bases respectively, with 15 bases between them. This CDR3 spans 14 amino acids. The CDR3 is CASSPLGKGTEAFF. The CDR3 DNA sequence: TGTGCCAGCAGCCCCCTCGGGAAAGGAACTGAAGCTTTCTTT.

In its sample, this clone was seen a few times. This chain uses TRBV28 with TRBJ2-1; D not certain. The CDR3 is made up of 15 amino acids. Germline V CDR1 and CDR2: MDHEN, SYDVKM. V was trimmed by 2 bases and J by 6 bases, leaving 14 bases between them. In nucleotides, the CDR3 is TGTGCCAGCAGTTTAAGAGGAGAGTTAGTCAATGAGCAGTTCTTC. Its protein is CASSLRGELVNEQFF.

The genes are TRBV7-3 and TRBJ1-3, with 7 bases lining up with TRBD1. Germline CDR1 SGHTA, CDR2 FQGTGA. V lost 0 bases to trimming and J lost 2 bases; unmatched junction nucleotides: 4. This CDR3 contains 16 residues. The CDR3 nucleotides are TGTGCCAGCAGCTTAACCGGGACAGAAACTGGAAACACCATATATTTT. This codes for CASSLTGTETGNTIYF.

This clone was observed a few times. The chain has TRBV4-2 and TRBJ2-6; D is undetermined. The CDR3 consists of 19 residues. Germline V lookup: CDR1 LGHNA, CDR2 YNFKEQ. V was clipped by 0 bases and J by 0 bases, with 15 bases between them. DNA of the CDR3: TGTGCCAGCAGCCAAGAACCGCACCCAAAGAGCTCTGGGGCCAACGTCCTGACTTTC. This sequence encodes CASSQEPHPKSSGANVLTF.

The J gene is TRBJ2-7, the V gene TRBV19, with D maybe TRBD2 (6 bases). Trimming removed 3 bases from V and 5 bases from J, with 14 bases in between. From germline, CDR1 is LNHDA and CDR2 SQIVND (reference sequence). This CDR3 contains 14 residues. CDR3 sequence: CASSMNLPGDEQYF. DNA for the CDR3: TGTGCCAGTAGTATGAATCTTCCGGGAGACGAGCAGTACTTC.

CDR3 nucleotides: TGTGCCAGTAACCCTTGGGGGACACTGGGGTTAGATACGCAGTATTTT. Translating it yields CASNPWGTLGLDTQYF. The rearrangement joins TRBV19 to TRBJ2-3, with a tentative D call TRBD1 (6 bases). This CDR3 region has 16 residues. From germline, CDR1 is LNHDA and CDR2 SQIVND (reference sequence). Trimming left V 7 bases short and J 5 bases short, with 22 bases between.

The genes are TRBV7-9 and TRBJ1-4; D is possibly TRBD1 (5 bases). Trimming removed 0 bases from V and 8 bases from J, with 19 bases in between. The CDR3 extends over 17 amino acids. Germline V lookup: CDR1 SEHNR, CDR2 FQNEAQ (reference sequence). CDR3 sequence: CASSLALFSRADEKLFF. DNA of the CDR3: TGTGCCAGCAGCTTAGCGTTATTCAGCAGGGCCGACGAAAAACTGTTTTTT. Complete variable domain (other parts from reference TRBV7-9 and TRBJ1-4): DTGVSQNPRHKITKRGQNVTFRCDPISEHNRLYWYRQTLGQGPEFLTYFQNEAQLEKSRLLSDRFSAERPKGSFSTLEIQRTEQGDSAMYLCASSLALFSRADEKLFFGSGTQLSVL.

The V gene is TRBV6-1, the J gene TRBJ1-6; the D gene is possibly TRBD1 (5 bases). CDR3 size: 15 residues. From germline, CDR1 is MNHNS and CDR2 SASEGT. The V and J ends lost 0 bases and 8 bases respectively, with 11 bases between them. The CDR3 is CASSEASGTHSPLHF. CDR3 in DNA: TGTGCCAGCAGTGAAGCATCAGGGACTCATTCACCCCTCCACTTT.

There are a few counts of this clone. CDR3 residues: CASSQHLQGNEKLFF. The CDR3 DNA reads TGTGCCAGCAGCCAGCACTTACAGGGGAATGAAAAACTGTTTTTT. The chain has TRBV7-9 and TRBJ1-4; TRBD1 matches at 7 bases. With 5 bases clipped from V and 5 bases from J, the junction kept 8 bases outside the gene matches. The CDR3 covers 15 residues. In germline, CDR1 is SEHNR, CDR2 FQNEAQ (reference sequence).

V gene TRBV6-5 combines with J gene TRBJ2-7; 7 bases agree with TRBD1. The CDR3 is 14 residues long. The V gene end was trimmed by 6 bases and the J gene end by 3 bases; junction bases not matched to a gene: 8. Germline lookup yields CDR1 MNHEY and CDR2 SVGAGI. CDR3 DNA sequence: TGTGCCAGCAGAATTGGACAGGCGATCTACGAGCAGTACTTC. It translates to CASRIGQAIYEQYF.